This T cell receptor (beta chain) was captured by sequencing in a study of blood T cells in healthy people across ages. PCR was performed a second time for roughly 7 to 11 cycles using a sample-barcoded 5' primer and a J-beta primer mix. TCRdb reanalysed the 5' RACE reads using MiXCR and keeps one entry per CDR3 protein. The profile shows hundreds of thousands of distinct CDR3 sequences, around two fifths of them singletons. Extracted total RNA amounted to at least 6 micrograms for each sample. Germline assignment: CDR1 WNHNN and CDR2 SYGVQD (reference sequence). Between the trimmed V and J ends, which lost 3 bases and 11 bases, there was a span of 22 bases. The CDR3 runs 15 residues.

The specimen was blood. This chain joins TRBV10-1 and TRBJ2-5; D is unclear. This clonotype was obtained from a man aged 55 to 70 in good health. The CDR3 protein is CASSDNPGPPPGQYF. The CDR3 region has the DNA TGCGCCAGCAGTGATAACCCCGGGCCTCCCCCTGGGCAGTACTTC.